Listed below are T cell receptor beta chains from one sample, sequenced in a study of cytomegalovirus exposure and HLA in healthy donors. Some clones are missing from TCRdb's copy, which holds only in-frame ones; the method was immunoSEQ multiplex PCR. Of about 140,000 clones in the sample, 80% were seen once. Sequenced material: PBMCs. The receptors come from a man aged 50 or older in good health and CMV-seronegative. The CDR3 runs from the conserved cysteine through the conserved F or W. The D gene is left open where the match is weak. Some rows have no size entry. The others give once, few or many, or a class for an expanded clone.

clone_size	v_call	j_call	d_call	cdr3_nt	cdr3_aa
NA	TRBV7-9	TRBJ1-4	TRBD1	TGTGCCAGCAGCTCACAGGGGGCGCATGAAAAACTGTTTTTT	CASSSQGAHEKLFF
once	TRBV5-1	TRBJ1-1	TRBD1	TGCGCCAGCAGCAGTAATCGGGACAGAAAGAACACTGAAGCTTTCTTT	CASSSNRDRKNTEAFF
NA	TRBV11-3	TRBJ2-2	TRBD2	TGTGCCAGCAGCTTACCAGGACTAGCCGGCGGGGAGCTGTTTTTT	CASSLPGLAGGELFF
NA	TRBV5-1	TRBJ1-3	TRBD1	TGCGCCAGCAGCTTGGGGACAGGGGGTTCTGGAAACACCATATATTTT	CASSLGTGGSGNTIYF
NA	TRBV7-9	TRBJ1-2	TRBD1	TGTGCCAGCAGCTTAAGGACAGGGGGCCATGGGTATGGCTACACCTTC	CASSLRTGGHGYGYTF
NA	TRBV19	TRBJ1-5	NA	TGTGCCAGTATCGGGGGGTTCGGGGGCGGCCGCAATCAGCCCCAGCATTTT	CASIGGFGGGRNQPQHF
NA	TRBV29-1	TRBJ1-1	TRBD1	TGCAGCGGCCGACAGGGGGAGAACACTGAAGCTTTCTTT	CSGRQGENTEAFF
NA	TRBV2	TRBJ1-2	TRBD1	TGTGCCAGCAGTGAAACTATGAGACAGGGACGGTATGGCTACACCTTC	CASSETMRQGRYGYTF
few	TRBV28	TRBJ1-6	NA	TGTGCCAGCAGGGCACATCTTTTAATAAGTTCACCCCTCCACTTT	CASRAHLLISSPLHF
NA	TRBV2	TRBJ2-5	NA	TGTGCCAGCAGTGCGGTGAAGCAAGAGACCCAGTACTTC	CASSAVKQETQYF
NA	TRBV6-1	TRBJ2-7	TRBD2	TGTGCCAGCAGACTGGGAGGGGTCTACGAGCAGTACTTC	CASRLGGVYEQYF
NA	TRBV29-1	TRBJ2-3	TRBD2	TGCAGCGTTGCACTAGCGGGAGTAACAGATACGCAGTATTTT	CSVALAGVTDTQYF
few	TRBV5-8	TRBJ2-2	NA	TGTGCCACCCAATCGCGGGTGTCGAGGACCGGGGAGCTGTTTTTT	CATQSRVSRTGELFF
NA	TRBV25-1	TRBJ2-1	NA	TGTGCCAGCAGTGAACCCGGAGAGGGCTACAATGAGCAGTTCTTC	CASSEPGEGYNEQFF
once	TRBV9	TRBJ1-2	TRBD1	TGTGCCAGCAGCGTAGATGGACAGGGGATAACTGGCTACACCTTC	CASSVDGQGITGYTF
NA	TRBV6-5	TRBJ2-2	TRBD2	TGTGCCAGCAGGCCTACTAGCGGGGGGGCTAGGGAGCTGTTTTTT	CASRPTSGGARELFF
NA	TRBV7-9	TRBJ2-3	TRBD2	TGTGCCAGCAGCGCCGGACTAGCGGGAGGTGTTGATACGCAGTATTTT	CASSAGLAGGVDTQYF
NA	TRBV7-2	TRBJ1-1	NA	TGTGCCAGCAGCTTAGGGGGGGGGCCCACTGAAGCTTTCTTT	CASSLGGGPTEAFF
NA	TRBV2	TRBJ2-5	TRBD2	TGTGCCAGCACCCGGGGGAGGGAAGAGACCCAGTACTTC	CASTRGREETQYF
NA	TRBV19	TRBJ2-4	TRBD1	TGTGCCAGTAGTTTCCAACGGACAGGAAACATTCAGTACTTC	CASSFQRTGNIQYF
NA	TRBV6-1	TRBJ2-7	NA	TGTGCCAGCACTCTCTCCTACGAGCAGTACTTC	CASTLSYEQYF
NA	TRBV28	TRBJ2-1	TRBD1	TGTGCCAGTCCCCTAGACAGGGTCAATGAGCAGTTCTTC	CASPLDRVNEQFF
NA	TRBV9	TRBJ2-5	TRBD2	TGTGCCAGCAGCGTAGCTCCGAGCGGGAGTGGAGAGACCCAGTACTTC	CASSVAPSGSGETQYF
NA	TRBV5-1	TRBJ2-3	TRBD1	TGCGCCAGCAGCTTGGGCCATACAGGGGGTGGCACAGATACGCAGTATTTT	CASSLGHTGGGTDTQYF
NA	TRBV28	TRBJ2-7	TRBD1	TGTGCCAGCAGTTCTCGGACAGGGGAAGCCTACGAGCAGTACTTC	CASSSRTGEAYEQYF